This section outlines one T cell receptor beta chain sequence together with its context. Its target is not known. This record comes from a study of tumor and adjacent non-tumor tissue in lung cancer. Overall study: Patients comprised 12 adenocarcinoma, 2 squamous cell carcinoma and 1 small cell lung cancer. Patients were aged about 30 to 80, approximately ten men and about 5 women, stage I to III. Study results and limitations: Top 100 clones took a larger repertoire share in normal lung. Compared with tumor, normal lung showed significantly lower TCR diversity.

Three rounds of nested PCR, following a modified ARM-PCR protocol, produced the TCRbeta library. TCRdb called the multiplex PCR reads again in MiXCR, with one record for every CDR3 protein. There are 120,000 to 150,000 distinct CDR3 sequences in the sample; around two thirds occur only once, and about 20% lies in the top ten. This sample's RNA came from whole unsorted tissue. Germline CDR1 MNHEY, CDR2 SVGEGT. V gave up 8 bases and J gave up 3 bases; unmatched junction bases: 6. CDR3 length equals 14 residues. Source material: lung tumor tissue. The clonotype originates from a man in his fifties or sixties with small cell lung cancer. The chain employs TRBV6-2 or TRBV6-3 and TRBJ1-2; 10 bases map to TRBD1. This CDR3 reads CASVAGTGDYGYTF. The CDR3 bases are TGTGCCAGCGTCGCCGGGACAGGGGACTATGGCTACACCTTC.